This TCR beta chain was observed in a study of breast tumors, draining lymph nodes, adjacent tissues. TCRdb re-called the multiplex PCR reads with MiXCR, one entry per CDR3 protein. The sample gives 12,000 or so distinct CDR3 sequences, approximately 55% of which show up once; roughly 36% is in the top ten. V shed 4 bases, J shed 4 bases, and the junction held 1 base outside the gene matches. This CDR3 region has 14 residues. In germline, CDR1 is SGHRS, CDR2 YFSETQ. The sample was breast tumor tissue. The sequence derives from a female donor with breast cancer. Some clones in this sample may be carry-over from other donors' samples. The V and J genes are TRBV5-1 and TRBJ2-3, with 12 bases lining up with TRBD1. The CDR3 is CASSGTGGADTQYF. The CDR3 region has the DNA TGCGCCAGCAGCGGGACAGGGGGCGCAGATACGCAGTATTTT. The full variable domain, in which reference TRBV5-1 and TRBJ2-3 provide the parts outside the CDR3, is KAGVTQTPRYLIKTRGQQVTLSCSPISGHRSVSWYQQTPGQGLQFLFEYFSETQRNKGNFPGRFSGRQFSNSRSEMNVSTLELGDSALYLCASSGTGGADTQYFGPGTRLTVL.